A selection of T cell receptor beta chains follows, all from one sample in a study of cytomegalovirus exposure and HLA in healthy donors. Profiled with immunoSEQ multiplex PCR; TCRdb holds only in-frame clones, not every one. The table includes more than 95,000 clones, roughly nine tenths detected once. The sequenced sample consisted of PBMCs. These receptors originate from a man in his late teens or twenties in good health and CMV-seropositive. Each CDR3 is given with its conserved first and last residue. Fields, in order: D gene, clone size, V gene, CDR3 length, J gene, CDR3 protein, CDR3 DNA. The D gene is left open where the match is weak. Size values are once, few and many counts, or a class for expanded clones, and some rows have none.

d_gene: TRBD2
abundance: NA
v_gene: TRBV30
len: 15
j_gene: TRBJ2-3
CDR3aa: CAWSLTSGGVDTQYF
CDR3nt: TGTGCCTGGAGCTTGACTAGCGGGGGCGTGGATACGCAGTATTTT

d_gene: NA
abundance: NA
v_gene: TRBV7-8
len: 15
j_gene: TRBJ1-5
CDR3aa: CASSSDSLLNQPQHF
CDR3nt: TGTGCCAGCAGCTCGGACAGCTTACTCAATCAGCCCCAGCATTTT

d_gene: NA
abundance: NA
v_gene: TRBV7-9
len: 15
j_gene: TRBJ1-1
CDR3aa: CASSFPRGPNTEAFF
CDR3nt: TGTGCCAGCAGCTTTCCTCGTGGGCCGAACACTGAAGCTTTCTTT

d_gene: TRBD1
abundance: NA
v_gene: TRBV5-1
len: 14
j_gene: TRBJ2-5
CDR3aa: CASSPGTDQETQYF
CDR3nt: TGCGCCAGCAGCCCAGGGACAGACCAAGAGACCCAGTACTTC

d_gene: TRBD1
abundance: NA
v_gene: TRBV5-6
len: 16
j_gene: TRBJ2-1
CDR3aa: CASSLGAGTADNEQFF
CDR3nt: TGTGCCAGCAGCTTGGGGGCCGGGACAGCTGACAATGAGCAGTTCTTC

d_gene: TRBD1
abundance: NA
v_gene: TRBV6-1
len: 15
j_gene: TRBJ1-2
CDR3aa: CASSEWAGGNYGYTF
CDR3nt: TGTGCCAGCAGTGAATGGGCAGGGGGCAACTATGGCTACACCTTC

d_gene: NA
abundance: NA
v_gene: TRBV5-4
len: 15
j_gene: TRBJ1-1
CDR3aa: CASSLSGKVNTEAFF
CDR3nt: TGTGCCAGCAGCTTGTCGGGAAAAGTGAACACTGAAGCTTTCTTT

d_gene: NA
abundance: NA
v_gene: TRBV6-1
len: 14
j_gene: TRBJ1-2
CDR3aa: CASSAGSGVYGYTF
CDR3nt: TGTGCCAGCAGCGCAGGATCGGGGGTTTACGGCTACACCTTC

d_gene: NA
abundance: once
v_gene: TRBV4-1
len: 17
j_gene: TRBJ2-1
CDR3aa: CASSQDLGGSSYNEQFF
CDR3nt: TGCGCCAGCAGCCAAGATTTGGGGGGTAGCTCCTACAATGAGCAGTTCTTC

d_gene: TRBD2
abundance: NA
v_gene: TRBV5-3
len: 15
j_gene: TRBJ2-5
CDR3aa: CARSPRLAGQETQYF
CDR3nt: TGTGCCAGAAGCCCAAGACTAGCGGGGCAAGAGACCCAGTACTTC

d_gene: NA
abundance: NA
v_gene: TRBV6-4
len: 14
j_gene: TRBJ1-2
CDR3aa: CASSDSTKNYGYTF
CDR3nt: TGTGCCAGCAGTGACTCGACAAAGAACTATGGCTACACCTTC

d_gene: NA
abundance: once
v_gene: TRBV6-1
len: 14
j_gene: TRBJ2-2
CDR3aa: CASWAPENTGELFF
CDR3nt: TGTGCCAGCTGGGCACCAGAAAACACCGGGGAGCTGTTTTTT

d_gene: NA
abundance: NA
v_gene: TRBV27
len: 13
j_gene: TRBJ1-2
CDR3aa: CASSFGTNYGYTF
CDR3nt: TGTGCCAGCAGTTTCGGTACTAACTATGGCTACACCTTC

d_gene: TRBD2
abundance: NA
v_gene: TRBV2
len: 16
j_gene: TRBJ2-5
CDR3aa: CASSPLERGLGETQYF
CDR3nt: TGTGCCAGCAGTCCCCTCGAGCGGGGGCTGGGGGAGACCCAGTACTTC

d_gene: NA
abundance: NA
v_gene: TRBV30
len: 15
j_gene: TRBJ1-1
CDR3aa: CAWQPGLALNTEAFF
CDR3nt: TGTGCCTGGCAACCGGGACTAGCGCTGAACACTGAAGCTTTCTTT

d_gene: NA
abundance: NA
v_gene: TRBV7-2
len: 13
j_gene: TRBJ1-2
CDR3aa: CASSFPANYGYTF
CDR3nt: TGTGCCAGCAGCTTTCCCGCTAACTATGGCTACACCTTC

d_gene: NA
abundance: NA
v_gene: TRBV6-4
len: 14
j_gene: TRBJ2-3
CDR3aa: CASSDGRPWDTQYF
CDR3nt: TGTGCCAGCAGTGATGGCAGGCCGTGGGATACGCAGTATTTT

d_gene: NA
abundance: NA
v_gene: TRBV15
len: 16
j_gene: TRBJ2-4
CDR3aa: CATSRDPGETKNIQYF
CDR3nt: TGTGCCACCAGCAGAGATCCCGGTGAGACCAAAAACATTCAGTACTTC

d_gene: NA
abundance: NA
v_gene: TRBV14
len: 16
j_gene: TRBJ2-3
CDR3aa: CASSQDFGGFTDTQYF
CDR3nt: TGTGCCAGCAGCCAAGATTTCGGGGGTTTTACAGATACGCAGTATTTT

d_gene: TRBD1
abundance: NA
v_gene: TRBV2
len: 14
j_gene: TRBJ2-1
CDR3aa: CASSVGQGSNEQFF
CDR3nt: TGTGCCAGCAGTGTGGGACAGGGGTCCAATGAGCAGTTCTTC

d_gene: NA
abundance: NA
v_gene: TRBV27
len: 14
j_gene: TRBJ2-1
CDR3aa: CASSLAGAYNEQFF
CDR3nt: TGTGCCAGCAGTTTAGCAGGGGCCTACAATGAGCAGTTCTTC

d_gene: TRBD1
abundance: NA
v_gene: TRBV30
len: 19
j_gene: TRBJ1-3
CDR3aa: CAWSVRGRGLQSSGNTIYF
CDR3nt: TGTGCCTGGAGTGTACGGGGCAGGGGGCTGCAATCTTCTGGAAACACCATATATTTT

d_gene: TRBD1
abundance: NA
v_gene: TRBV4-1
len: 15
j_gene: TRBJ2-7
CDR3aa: CASSYRQGEYGEQYF
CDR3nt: TGCGCCAGCAGCTACAGACAGGGCGAATACGGCGAGCAGTACTTC

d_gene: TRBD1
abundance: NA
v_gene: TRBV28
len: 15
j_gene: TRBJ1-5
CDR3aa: CASRLGQGGNQPQHF
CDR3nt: TGTGCCAGCAGACTCGGACAGGGCGGCAATCAGCCCCAGCATTTT

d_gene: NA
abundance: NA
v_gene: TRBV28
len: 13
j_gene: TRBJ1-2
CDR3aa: CASLYSANYGYTF
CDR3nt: TGTGCCAGCCTGTATTCAGCTAACTATGGCTACACCTTC

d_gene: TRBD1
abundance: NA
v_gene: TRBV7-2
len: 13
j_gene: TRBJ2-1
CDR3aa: CASSLRQGAGQFF
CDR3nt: TGTGCCAGCAGCTTAAGGCAGGGGGCGGGACAGTTCTTC

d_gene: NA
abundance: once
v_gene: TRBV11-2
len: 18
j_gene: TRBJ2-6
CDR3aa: CASSFTGSLSSGANVLTF
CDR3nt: TGTGCCAGCAGCTTTACAGGGAGTTTATCGTCTGGGGCCAACGTCCTGACTTTC

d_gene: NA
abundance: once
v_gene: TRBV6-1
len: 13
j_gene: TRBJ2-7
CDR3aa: CAIQWEGGYEQYF
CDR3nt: TGTGCTATCCAATGGGAGGGGGGCTACGAGCAGTACTTC

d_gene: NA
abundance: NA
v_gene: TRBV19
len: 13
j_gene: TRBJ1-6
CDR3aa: CASTIGQGSPLHF
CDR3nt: TGTGCCAGTACCATTGGGCAGGGTTCACCCCTCCACTTT

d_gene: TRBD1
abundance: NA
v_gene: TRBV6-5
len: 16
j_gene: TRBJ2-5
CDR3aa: CASSSRQGMRGETQYF
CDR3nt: TGTGCCAGCAGTTCCAGACAGGGAATGAGGGGAGAGACCCAGTACTTC

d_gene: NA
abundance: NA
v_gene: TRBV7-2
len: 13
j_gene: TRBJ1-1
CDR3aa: CASSLQVNTEAFF
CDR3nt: TGTGCCAGCAGCTTACAGGTTAACACTGAAGCTTTCTTT

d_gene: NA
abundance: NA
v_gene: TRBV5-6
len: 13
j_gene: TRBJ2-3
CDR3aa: CASSPGGTDTQYF
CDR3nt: TGTGCCAGCAGTCCCGGAGGCACAGATACGCAGTATTTT

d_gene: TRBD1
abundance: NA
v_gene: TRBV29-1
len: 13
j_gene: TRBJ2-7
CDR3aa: CSVERVTGVEQYF
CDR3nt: TGCAGCGTTGAACGGGTGACAGGGGTAGAGCAGTACTTC

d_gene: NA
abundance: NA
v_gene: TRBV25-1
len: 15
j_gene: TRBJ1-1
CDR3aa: CASSPGARVNTEAFF
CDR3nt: TGTGCCAGCAGTCCAGGGGCGAGGGTGAACACTGAAGCTTTCTTT

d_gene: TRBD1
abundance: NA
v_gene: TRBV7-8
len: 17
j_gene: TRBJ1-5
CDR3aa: CASSPRSRGTGNQPQHF
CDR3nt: TGTGCCAGCAGCCCACGATCTAGGGGGACAGGCAATCAGCCCCAGCATTTT

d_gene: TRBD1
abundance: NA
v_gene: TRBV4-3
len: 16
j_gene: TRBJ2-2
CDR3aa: CASSQDEGAGGRELFF
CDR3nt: TGCGCCAGCAGCCAAGATGAGGGGGCTGGGGGCCGGGAGCTGTTTTTT

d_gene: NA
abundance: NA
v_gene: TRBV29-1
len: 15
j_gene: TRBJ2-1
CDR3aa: CSVAVRGAHGNEQFF
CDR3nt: TGCAGCGTTGCCGTCCGGGGGGCGCATGGCAATGAGCAGTTCTTC

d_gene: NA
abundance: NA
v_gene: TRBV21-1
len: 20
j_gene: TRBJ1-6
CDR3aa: CASSTPVRQVSPSYNSPLHF
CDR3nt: TGTGCCAGCAGCACACCCGTAAGGCAGGTGTCGCCCTCCTATAATTCACCCCTCCACTTT

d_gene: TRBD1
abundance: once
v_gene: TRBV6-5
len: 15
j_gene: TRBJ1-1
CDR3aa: CASSPRDRENTEAFF
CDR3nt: TGTGCCAGCAGTCCTCGGGACAGGGAGAACACTGAAGCTTTCTTT

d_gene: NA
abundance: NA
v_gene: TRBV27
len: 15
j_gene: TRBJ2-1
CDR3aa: CASSLTGNSYNEQFF
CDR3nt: TGTGCCAGCAGTTTAACGGGTAACTCTTACAATGAGCAGTTCTTC

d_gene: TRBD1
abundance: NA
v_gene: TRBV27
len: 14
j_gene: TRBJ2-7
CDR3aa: CASSRRGQLYEQYF
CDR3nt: TGTGCCAGCAGTCGCAGGGGACAGCTCTACGAGCAGTACTTC